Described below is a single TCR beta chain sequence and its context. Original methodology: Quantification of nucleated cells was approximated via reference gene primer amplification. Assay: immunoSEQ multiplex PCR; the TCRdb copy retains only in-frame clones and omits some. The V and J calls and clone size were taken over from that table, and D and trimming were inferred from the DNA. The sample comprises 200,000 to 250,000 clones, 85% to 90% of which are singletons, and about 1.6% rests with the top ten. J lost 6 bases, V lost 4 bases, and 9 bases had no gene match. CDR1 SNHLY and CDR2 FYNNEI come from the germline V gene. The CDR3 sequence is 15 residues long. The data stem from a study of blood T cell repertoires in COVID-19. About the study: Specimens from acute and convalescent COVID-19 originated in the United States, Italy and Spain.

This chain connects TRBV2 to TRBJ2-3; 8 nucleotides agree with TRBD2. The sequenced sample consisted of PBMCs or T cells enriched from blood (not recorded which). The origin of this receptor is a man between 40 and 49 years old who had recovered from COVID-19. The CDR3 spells CASSAGLAGFDTQYF. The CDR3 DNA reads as TGTGCCAGCAGTGCTGGTCTAGCGGGCTTCGATACGCAGTATTTT.